This TCR beta chain derives from a study of T-cell memory formation after mild COVID-19. Study outcomes and limitations: Some responding clones appeared in pre-infection memory, suggesting cross-reactive memory joined. Clones that contracted clustered mainly in CM and EM if CD4+ and in EMRA if CD8+.

With constant-segment primers, 5'RACE yielded cDNA libraries of TCR alpha and TCR beta that carried sample barcodes and UMIs. One entry per CDR3 protein results from TCRdb running MiXCR on the 5' RACE reads. The table shows about 250,000 distinct CDR3 sequences, with roughly 18% occurring only once. This clonotype was seen a few times. Its antigen is not known. Germline V CDR1 and CDR2: SGHRS, YFSETQ. Trimming removed 4 bases from V and 4 bases from J, with 16 bases in between. CDR3 length equals 15 residues. Sample: PBMCs or a T cell subset sorted from them (not recorded which). The chain carries TRBV5-1 and TRBJ2-3; D is tentatively TRBD1 or TRBD2 (5 bases each). This sequence originates from a man younger than 35 who had mild COVID-19 (a few samples of this study predate the infection). Cell type and time point are not known. CDR3 DNA: TGCGCCAGCAGCCTCCGGGGCTTAGGGCCAGATACGCAGTATTTT. Amino acid sequence: CASSLRGLGPDTQYF.